The next 5 T cell receptor beta chains were all read from a single sample in a study of Ad26.COV2.S vaccination and SARS-CoV-2 variants. TCRdb's table, derived via immunoSEQ multiplex PCR, lists solely in-frame clones and lacks some. The table lists 380,000 or so clones, 80% to 90% of them singletons. Documented treatment: 15 to 20 received Ad26.COV2.S at low or high dose, single or two shots; about 5 received placebo; per-sample allocation not given. Samples came from day 63 after the first vaccine or placebo injection. Sample: peripheral blood, taken in a trial of Ad26.COV2.S vaccine versus placebo. The origin of the receptors is a person aged 18 to 65 who received the Ad26.COV2.S COVID-19 vaccine or a placebo.

This chain joins TRBV6-2 or TRBV6-3 and TRBJ2-3; 10 bases fit TRBD2. V lost 3 bases, J lost 4 bases, and 7 bases stayed unmatched. Germline V gene data show CDR1 as MNHEY and CDR2 as SVGEGT. The CDR3 length is 16 residues. CDR3 coding DNA: TGTGCCAGCAGTTATTCCCTAGCGGGGGCTTCAGATACGCAGTATTTT. The encoded protein is CASSYSLAGASDTQYF.

V is TRBV6-5 and J is TRBJ1-6; D is undetermined. The CDR3 spans 13 residues. The V and J ends lost 3 bases and 14 bases respectively, with 14 bases between them. CDR1 is MNHEY and CDR2 is SVGAGI in the germline V gene. CDR3 protein: CASSYGVPRSLHF. In nucleotides, the CDR3 is TGTGCCAGCAGTTATGGGGTGCCTCGATCCCTCCACTTT.

The rearrangement links TRBV7-2 to TRBJ2-2; possible D gene TRBD2, 6 bases. Trimming pared 3 bases from V and 1 base from J, leaving 9 bases between. Germline V gene lookup returns CDR1 SGHTA and CDR2 FQGNSA. CDR3 length: 15 amino acids. This chain's CDR3 is CASSFLSGNTGELFF. The DNA for the CDR3 is TGTGCCAGCAGCTTCCTTAGCGGGAACACCGGGGAGCTGTTTTTT.

The V gene is TRBV28, the J gene TRBJ2-1, with D unresolved. The CDR3 runs to 14 residues. The germline V gene has CDR1 MDHEN and CDR2 SYDVKM. V lost 3 bases, J lost 6 bases, and 12 bases lay in between. The CDR3 bases are TGTGCCAGCAGTTTGATCTGGGGTGGCAATGAGCAGTTCTTC. It codes for CASSLIWGGNEQFF.

This sequence joins TRBV3-1 (or the pseudogene TRBV3-2) and TRBJ1-1, with D unresolved. V lost 0 bases to trimming and J lost 3 bases, with 11 bases between them. CDR3 length equals 15 residues. The V gene's germline CDR1 is LGHDT and CDR2 YNNKEL (reference sequence). CDR3 coding DNA: TGTGCCAGCAGCCAAGATCCTGGACGGTACACTGAAGCTTTCTTT. As protein: CASSQDPGRYTEAFF.